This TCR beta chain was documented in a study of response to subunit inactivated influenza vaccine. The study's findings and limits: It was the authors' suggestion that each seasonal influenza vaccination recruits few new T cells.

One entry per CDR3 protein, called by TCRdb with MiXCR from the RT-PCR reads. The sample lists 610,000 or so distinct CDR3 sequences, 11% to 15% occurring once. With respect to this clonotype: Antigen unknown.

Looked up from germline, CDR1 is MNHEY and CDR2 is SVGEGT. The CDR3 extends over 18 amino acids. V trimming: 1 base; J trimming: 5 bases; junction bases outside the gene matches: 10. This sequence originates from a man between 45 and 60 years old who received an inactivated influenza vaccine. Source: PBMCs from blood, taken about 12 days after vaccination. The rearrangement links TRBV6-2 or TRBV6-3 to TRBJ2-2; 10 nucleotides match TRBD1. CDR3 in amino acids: CASSYYPWGQGSTGELFF. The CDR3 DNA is TGTGCCAGCAGTTACTACCCCTGGGGACAGGGGTCGACCGGGGAGCTGTTTTTT.